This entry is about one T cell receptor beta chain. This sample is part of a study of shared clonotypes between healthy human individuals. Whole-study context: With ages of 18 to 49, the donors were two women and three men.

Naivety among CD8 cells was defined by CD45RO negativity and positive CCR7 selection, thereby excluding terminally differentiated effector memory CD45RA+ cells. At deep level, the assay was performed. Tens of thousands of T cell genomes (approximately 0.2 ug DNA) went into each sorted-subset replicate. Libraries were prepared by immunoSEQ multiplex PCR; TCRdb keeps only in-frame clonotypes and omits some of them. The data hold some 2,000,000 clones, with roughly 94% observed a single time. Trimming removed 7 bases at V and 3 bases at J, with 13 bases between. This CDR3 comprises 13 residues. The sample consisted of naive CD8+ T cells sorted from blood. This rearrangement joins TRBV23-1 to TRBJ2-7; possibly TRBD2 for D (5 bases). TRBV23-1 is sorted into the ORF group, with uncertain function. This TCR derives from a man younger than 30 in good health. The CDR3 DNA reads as TGCGCCAGCACCTGCCCAGAGGGCTACGAGCAGTACTTC. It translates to CASTCPEGYEQYF.